Below, one TCR beta chain is given with its context. This specimen comes from a study of T cell changes during pregnancy in multiple sclerosis. Germline CDR1 MNHEY, CDR2 SMNVEV (reference sequence). CDR3 size: 17 residues. Trimming stripped 0 bases from V and 4 bases from J, with 17 bases between. TCRdb's copy holds only in-frame clones and misses some; the assay was immunoSEQ multiplex PCR. The sample yields around 57,000 clones, 92% seen once. The J gene is TRBJ2-3, the V gene TRBV27; D might be TRBD2 (7 bases). The sample consisted of CD4+ T cells from peripheral blood mononuclear cells, taken after pregnancy. The source is a female donor in good health, enrolled as a control in a pregnancy study. The DNA of the CDR3 is TGTGCCAGCAGTTTATCGCCGGGGGGCTTTTCCGCAGATACGCAGTATTTT. Translation gives CASSLSPGGFSADTQYF.